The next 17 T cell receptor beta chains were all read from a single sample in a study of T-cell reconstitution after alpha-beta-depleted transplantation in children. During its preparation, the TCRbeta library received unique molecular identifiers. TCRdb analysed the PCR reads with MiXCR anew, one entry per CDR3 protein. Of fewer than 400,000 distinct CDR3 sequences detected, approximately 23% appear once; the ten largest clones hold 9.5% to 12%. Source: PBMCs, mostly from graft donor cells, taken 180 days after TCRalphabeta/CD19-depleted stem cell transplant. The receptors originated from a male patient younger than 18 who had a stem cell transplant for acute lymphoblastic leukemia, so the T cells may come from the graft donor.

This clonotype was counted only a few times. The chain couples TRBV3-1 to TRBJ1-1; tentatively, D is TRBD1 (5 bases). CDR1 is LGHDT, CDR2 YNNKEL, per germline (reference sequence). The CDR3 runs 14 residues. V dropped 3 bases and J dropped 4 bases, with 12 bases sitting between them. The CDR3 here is CASSHVAGSTEAFF. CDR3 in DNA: TGTGCCAGCAGCCACGTTGCAGGGAGCACTGAAGCTTTCTTT. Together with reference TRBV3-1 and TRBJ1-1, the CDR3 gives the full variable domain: DTAVSQTPKYLVTQMGNDKSIKCEQNLGHDTMYWYKQDSKKFLKIMFSYNNKELIINETVPNRFSPKSPDKAHLNLHINSLELGDSAVYFCASSHVAGSTEAFFGQGTRLTVV.

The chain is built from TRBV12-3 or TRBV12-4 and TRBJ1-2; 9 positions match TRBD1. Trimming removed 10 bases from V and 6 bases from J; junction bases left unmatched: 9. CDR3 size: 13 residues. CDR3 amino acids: CAKKDRGEDGYTF. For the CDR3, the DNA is TGTGCCAAAAAGGACAGGGGCGAGGATGGCTACACCTTC.

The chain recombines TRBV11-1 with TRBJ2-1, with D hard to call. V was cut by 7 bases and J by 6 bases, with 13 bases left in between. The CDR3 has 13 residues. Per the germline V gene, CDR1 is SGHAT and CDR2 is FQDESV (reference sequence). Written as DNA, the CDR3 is TGTGCCAGCACCCGAGTCCCGAGCAATGAGCAGTTCTTC. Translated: CASTRVPSNEQFF. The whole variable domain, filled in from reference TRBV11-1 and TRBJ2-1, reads EAEVAQSPRYKITEKSQAVAFWCDPISGHATLYWYRQILGQGPELLVQFQDESVVDDSQLPKDRFSAERLKGVDSTLKIQPAELGDSAMYLCASTRVPSNEQFFGPGTRLTVL.

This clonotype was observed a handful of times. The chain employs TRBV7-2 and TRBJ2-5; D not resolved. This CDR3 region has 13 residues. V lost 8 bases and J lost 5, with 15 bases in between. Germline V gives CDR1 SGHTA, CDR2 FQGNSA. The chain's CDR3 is CASRFPPRETQYF. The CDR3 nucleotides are TGTGCCAGCCGATTTCCCCCCCGGGAGACCCAGTACTTC.

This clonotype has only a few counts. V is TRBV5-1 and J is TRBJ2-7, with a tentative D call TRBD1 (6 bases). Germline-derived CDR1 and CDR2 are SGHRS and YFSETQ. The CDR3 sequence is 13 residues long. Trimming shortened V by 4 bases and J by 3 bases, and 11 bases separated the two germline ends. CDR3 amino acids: CASSSYRDYEQYF. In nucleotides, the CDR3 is TGCGCCAGCAGCAGCTACAGGGACTACGAGCAGTACTTC.

Written as DNA, the CDR3 is TGTGCCACCAGCAGAGAGGGGTATAGCTACGAGCAGTACTTC. Translation gives CATSREGYSYEQYF. The genes are TRBV15 and TRBJ2-7; D is unclear. In germline, CDR1 is LNHNV, CDR2 YYDKDF (reference sequence). The CDR3 has 14 amino acids. The V and J ends lost 0 bases and 3 bases respectively, with 9 bases between them.

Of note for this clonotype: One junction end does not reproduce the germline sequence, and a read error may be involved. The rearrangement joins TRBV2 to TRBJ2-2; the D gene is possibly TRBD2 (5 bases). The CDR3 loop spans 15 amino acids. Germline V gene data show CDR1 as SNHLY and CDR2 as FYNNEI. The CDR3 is CASSEHEGNIGELFF. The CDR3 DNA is TGTGCCAGCAGTGAACACGAGGGAAACATCGGGGAGCTGTTTTTT.

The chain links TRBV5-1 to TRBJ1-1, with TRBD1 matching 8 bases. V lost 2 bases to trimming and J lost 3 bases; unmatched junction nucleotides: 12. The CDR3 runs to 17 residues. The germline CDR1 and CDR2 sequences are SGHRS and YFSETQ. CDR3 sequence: CASSFKTGVPLDTEAFF. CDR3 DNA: TGCGCCAGCAGCTTCAAGACAGGGGTTCCTTTGGACACTGAAGCTTTCTTT.

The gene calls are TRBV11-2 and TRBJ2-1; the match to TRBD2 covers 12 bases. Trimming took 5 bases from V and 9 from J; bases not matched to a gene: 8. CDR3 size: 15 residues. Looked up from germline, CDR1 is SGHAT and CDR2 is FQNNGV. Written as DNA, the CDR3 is TGTGCCAGCAGCCATCAGACTAGCGGGAGAGCTGAGCAGTTCTTC. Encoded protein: CASSHQTSGRAEQFF.

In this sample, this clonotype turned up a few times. The CDR3 spells CATSDSFGDTQYF. The DNA for the CDR3 is TGTGCCACCAGTGATAGCTTTGGAGATACGCAGTATTTT. The V and J genes are TRBV24-1 and TRBJ2-3; D gene unclear. Trimming pared 3 bases from V and 5 bases from J, leaving 8 bases between. Looked up from germline, CDR1 is KGHDR and CDR2 is SFDVKD. The CDR3 runs 13 residues.

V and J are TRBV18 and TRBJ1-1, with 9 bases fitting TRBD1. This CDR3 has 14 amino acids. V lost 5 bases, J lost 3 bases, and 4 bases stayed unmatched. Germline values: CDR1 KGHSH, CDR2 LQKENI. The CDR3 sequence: CASSWTGEDTEAFF. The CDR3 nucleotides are TGTGCCAGCTCATGGACAGGGGAGGACACTGAAGCTTTCTTT. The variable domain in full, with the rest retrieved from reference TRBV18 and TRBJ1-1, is NAGVMQNPRHLVRRRGQEARLRCSPMKGHSHVYWYRQLPEEGLKFMVYLQKENIIDESGMPKERFSAEFPKEGPSILRIQQVVRGDSAAYFCASSWTGEDTEAFFGQGTRLTVV.

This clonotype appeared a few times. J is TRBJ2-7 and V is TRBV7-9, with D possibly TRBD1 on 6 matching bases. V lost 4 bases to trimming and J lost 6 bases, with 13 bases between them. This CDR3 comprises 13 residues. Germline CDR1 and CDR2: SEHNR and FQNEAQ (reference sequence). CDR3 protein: CASSSRSGVEQYF. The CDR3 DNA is TGTGCCAGCAGCTCCCGGTCAGGGGTCGAGCAGTACTTC. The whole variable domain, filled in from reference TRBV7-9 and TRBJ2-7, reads DTGVSQNPRHKITKRGQNVTFRCDPISEHNRLYWYRQTLGQGPEFLTYFQNEAQLEKSRLLSDRFSAERPKGSFSTLEIQRTEQGDSAMYLCASSSRSGVEQYFGPGTRLTVT.

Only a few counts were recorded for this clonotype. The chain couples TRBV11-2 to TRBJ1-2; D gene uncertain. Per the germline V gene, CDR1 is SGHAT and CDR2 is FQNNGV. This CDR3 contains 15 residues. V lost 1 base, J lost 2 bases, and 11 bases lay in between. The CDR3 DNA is TGTGCCAGCAGCTTAGGCCTCGCCCCAAACTATGGCTACACCTTC. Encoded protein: CASSLGLAPNYGYTF.

CDR3 nucleotide sequence: TGTGCCACCCGATCGGGAGCCGAGCAGTACTTC. This codes for CATRSGAEQYF. V is TRBV24-1 and J is TRBJ2-7; D is possibly TRBD2 (6 bases). CDR3 length equals 11 residues. Germline lookup yields CDR1 KGHDR and CDR2 SFDVKD. Between the trimmed V and J ends, which lost 9 bases and 6 bases, there was a span of 11 bases.

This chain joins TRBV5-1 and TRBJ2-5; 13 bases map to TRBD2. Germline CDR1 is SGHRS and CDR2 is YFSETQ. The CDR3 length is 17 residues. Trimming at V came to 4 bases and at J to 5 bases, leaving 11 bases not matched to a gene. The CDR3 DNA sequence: TGCGCCAGCAGCCACTCTCGGACTAGCGGGAGTGGGGAGACCCAGTACTTC. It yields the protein CASSHSRTSGSGETQYF.

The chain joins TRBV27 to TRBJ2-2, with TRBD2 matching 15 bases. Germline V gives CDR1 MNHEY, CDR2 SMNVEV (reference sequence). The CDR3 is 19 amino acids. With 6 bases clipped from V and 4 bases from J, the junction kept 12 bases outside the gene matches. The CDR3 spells CASRGLGLAGGGSTGELFF. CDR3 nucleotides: TGTGCCAGCAGAGGCTTGGGACTAGCGGGAGGAGGGAGCACCGGGGAGCTGTTTTTT.

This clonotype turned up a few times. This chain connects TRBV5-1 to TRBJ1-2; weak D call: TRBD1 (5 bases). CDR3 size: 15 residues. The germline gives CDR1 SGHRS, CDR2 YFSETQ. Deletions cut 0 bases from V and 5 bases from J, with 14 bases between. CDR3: CASSLVAGVFYGYTF. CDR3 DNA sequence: TGCGCCAGCAGCTTGGTGGCGGGGGTCTTTTATGGCTACACCTTC.